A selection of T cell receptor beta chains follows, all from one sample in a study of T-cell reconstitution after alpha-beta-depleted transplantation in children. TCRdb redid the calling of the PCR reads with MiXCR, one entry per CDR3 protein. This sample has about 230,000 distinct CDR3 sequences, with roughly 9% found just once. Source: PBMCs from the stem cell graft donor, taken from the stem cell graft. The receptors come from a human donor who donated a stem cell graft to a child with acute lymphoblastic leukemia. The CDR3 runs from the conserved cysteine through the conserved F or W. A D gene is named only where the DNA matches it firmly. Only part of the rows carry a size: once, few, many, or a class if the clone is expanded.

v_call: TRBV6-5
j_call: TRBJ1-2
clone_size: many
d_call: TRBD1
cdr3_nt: TGTGCCAGCAGTTACCGGGGCAGGGGGGACTATGGCTACACCTTC
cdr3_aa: CASSYRGRGDYGYTF

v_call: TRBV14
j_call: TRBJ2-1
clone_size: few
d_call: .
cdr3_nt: TGTGCCAGCAGCCAAAGGGGCAGGGGCAATGAGCAGTTCTTC
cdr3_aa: CASSQRGRGNEQFF

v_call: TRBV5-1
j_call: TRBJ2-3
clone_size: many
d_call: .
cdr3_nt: TGCGCCAGCAGCTCGGACCAAATTTGGACGGATACGCAGTATTTT
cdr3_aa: CASSSDQIWTDTQYF

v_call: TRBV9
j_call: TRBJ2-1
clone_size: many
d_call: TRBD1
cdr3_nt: TGTGCCAGCAGCGCCACTTCGGGACAGAGGCAGTTCTTC
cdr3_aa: CASSATSGQRQFF

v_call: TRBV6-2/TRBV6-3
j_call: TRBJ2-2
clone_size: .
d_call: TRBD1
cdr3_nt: TGTGCCAGCAGTTACTCGATCTTAAGTCGCCCCATCTGGGACAGAGGCACCGGGGAGCTGTTTTTT
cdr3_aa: CASSYSILSRPIWDRGTGELFF

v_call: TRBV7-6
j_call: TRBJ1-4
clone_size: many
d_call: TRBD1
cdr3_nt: TGTGCCAGCAGCATCGCTACAGGGGGCCTAGGTGAAAAACTGTTTTTT
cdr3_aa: CASSIATGGLGEKLFF

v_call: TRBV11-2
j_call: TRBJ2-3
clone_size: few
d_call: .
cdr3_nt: TGTGCCAGCAGCTCACGCCCCGCAGATACGCAGTATTTT
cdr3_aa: CASSSRPADTQYF

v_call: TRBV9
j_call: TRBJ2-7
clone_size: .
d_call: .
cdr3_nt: TGTGCCAGCAGCGTAGAGAACGACATTTCCTACGAGCAGTACTTC
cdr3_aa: CASSVENDISYEQYF

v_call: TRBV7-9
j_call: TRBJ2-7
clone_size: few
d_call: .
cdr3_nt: TGTGCCAGCAGCAAAAAGTTTGACAGGTCCTACGAGCAGTACTTC
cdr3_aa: CASSKKFDRSYEQYF

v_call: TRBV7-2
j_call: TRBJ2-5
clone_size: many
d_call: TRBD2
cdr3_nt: TGTGCCAGCAGCCGACTAGCGGGAGTCCAAGAGACCCAGTACTTC
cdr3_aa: CASSRLAGVQETQYF

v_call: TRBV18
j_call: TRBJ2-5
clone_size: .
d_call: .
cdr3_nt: TGTGCCAGCTCCCTGGATGTGGGCCAAGAGACCCAGTACTTC
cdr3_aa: CASSLDVGQETQYF

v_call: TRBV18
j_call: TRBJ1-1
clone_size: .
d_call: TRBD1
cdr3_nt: TGTGCCAGCTCGGCGATGACAGGGCGCTCTCTGGACACTGAAGCTTTCTTT
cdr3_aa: CASSAMTGRSLDTEAFF

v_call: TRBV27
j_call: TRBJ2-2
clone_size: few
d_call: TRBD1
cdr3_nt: TGTGCCAGGCGGGACAGGGGATACACCGGGGAGCTGTTTTTT
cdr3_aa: CARRDRGYTGELFF

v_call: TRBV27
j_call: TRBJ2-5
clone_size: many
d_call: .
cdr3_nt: TGTGCCAGCAGTCGCCTTCCGGGGATAGGCCAAGAGACCCAGTACTTC
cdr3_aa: CASSRLPGIGQETQYF

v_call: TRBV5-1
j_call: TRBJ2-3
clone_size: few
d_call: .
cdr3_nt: TGCGCCAGCAGCTTGAGACGGAGGGAAGGGGATACGCAGTATTTT
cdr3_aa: CASSLRRREGDTQYF

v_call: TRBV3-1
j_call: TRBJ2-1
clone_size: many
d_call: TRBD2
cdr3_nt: TGTGCCAGCAGCCAAGGAGGGGGGACTAGCGGGGGACCTACCTACAATGAGCAGTTCTTC
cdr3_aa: CASSQGGGTSGGPTYNEQFF

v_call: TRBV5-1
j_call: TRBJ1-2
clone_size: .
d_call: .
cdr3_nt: TGCGCCAGCAGCTCAGACTCGCTACCCTATGGCTACACCTTC
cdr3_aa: CASSSDSLPYGYTF

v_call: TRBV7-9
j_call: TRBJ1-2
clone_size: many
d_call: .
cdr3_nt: TGTGCCAGCAGCCGTGACTTTGACCGTAACTATGGCTACACCTTC
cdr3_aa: CASSRDFDRNYGYTF

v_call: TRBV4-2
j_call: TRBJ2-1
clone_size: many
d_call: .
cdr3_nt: TGTGCCAGCAGCCAAGAGACAGGCCTTAACAATGAGCAGTTCTTC
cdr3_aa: CASSQETGLNNEQFF

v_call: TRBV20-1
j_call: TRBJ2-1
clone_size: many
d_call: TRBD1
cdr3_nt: TGCAGTGCCGATCAAGGGACAGGAGACAATGAGCAGTTCTTC
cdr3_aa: CSADQGTGDNEQFF

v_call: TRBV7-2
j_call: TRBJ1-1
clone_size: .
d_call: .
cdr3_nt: TGTGCCAGCAGCTTAGTCTGGACGGCCAACACTGAAGCTTTCTTT
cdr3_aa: CASSLVWTANTEAFF

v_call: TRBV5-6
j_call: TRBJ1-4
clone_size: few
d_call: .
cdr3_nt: TGTGCCAGCAGCTTGGAGACAGGTCGTCATGAAAAACTGTTTTTT
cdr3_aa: CASSLETGRHEKLFF

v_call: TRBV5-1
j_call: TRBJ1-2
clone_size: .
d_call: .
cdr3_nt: TGCGCCAGCAGCTTGTTTGCAGGGGAGGAAGGCTACACCTTC
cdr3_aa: CASSLFAGEEGYTF

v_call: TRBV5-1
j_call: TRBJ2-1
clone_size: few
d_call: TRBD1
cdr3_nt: TGCGCCAGCAGCCCCTGGACAGGGGGCCTGTTCTTC
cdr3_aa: CASSPWTGGLFF

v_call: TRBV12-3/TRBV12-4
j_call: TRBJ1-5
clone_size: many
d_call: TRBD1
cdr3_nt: TGTGCCAGCAGTTTTTCCCCAGGGGGCACCAATCAGCCCCAGCATTTT
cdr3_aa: CASSFSPGGTNQPQHF

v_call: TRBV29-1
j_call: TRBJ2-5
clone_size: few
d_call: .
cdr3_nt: TGCAGCGTTGGGGGAACAGTCCAAGAGACCCAGTACTTC
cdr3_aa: CSVGGTVQETQYF

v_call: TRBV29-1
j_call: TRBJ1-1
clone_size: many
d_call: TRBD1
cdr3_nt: TGCAGCGGGGGACAGGCCCAGAACACTGAAGCTTTCTTT
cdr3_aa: CSGGQAQNTEAFF

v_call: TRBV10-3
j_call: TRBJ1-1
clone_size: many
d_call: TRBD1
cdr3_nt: TGTGCCATCAGTGGAGGTTTGGACAGGGGCACTGAAGCTTTCTTT
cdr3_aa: CAISGGLDRGTEAFF

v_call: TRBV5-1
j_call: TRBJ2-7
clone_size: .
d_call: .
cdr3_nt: TGCGCCAGCAGCGTGTCAGGGGCGCCCTACGAGCAGTACTTC
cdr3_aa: CASSVSGAPYEQYF

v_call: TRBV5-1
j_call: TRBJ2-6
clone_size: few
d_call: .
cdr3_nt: TGCGCCAGCAGCTCAGACCCGGGATCGAGCGGGGCCAACGTCCTGACTTTC
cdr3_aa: CASSSDPGSSGANVLTF

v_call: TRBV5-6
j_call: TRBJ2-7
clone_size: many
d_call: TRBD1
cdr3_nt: TGTGCCAGCAGCTCCGGGACAGGGCGGGAGCAGTACTTC
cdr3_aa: CASSSGTGREQYF

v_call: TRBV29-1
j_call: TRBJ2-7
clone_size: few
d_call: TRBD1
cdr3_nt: TGCAGCGTTGTCGGCCCAGATGGACAGGGGGGCTCCTACGAGCAGTACTTC
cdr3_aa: CSVVGPDGQGGSYEQYF

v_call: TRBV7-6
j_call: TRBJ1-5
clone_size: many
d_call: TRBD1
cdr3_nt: TGTGCCAGCAGCTCTACAGGGGAGGTCAATCAGCCCCAGCATTTT
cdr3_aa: CASSSTGEVNQPQHF

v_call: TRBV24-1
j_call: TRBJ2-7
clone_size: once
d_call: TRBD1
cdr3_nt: TGTGCCACCAGTGGTAACCGGGACAGGGATTCCTACGAGCAGTACTTC
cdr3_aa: CATSGNRDRDSYEQYF

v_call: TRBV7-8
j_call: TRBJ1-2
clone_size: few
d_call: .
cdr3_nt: TGTGCCAGCAGCTTAGATCGTATGGGCCGGTACAACTATGGCTACACCTTC
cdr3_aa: CASSLDRMGRYNYGYTF

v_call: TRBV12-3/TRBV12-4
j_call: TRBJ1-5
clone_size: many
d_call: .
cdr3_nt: TGTGCCAGCAGTTTCCGGGACGGCGCGAGTCCCCAGCATTTT
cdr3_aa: CASSFRDGASPQHF

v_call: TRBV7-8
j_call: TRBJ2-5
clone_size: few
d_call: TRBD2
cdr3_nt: TGTGCCAGCAATAAGGCGCCAGCGGGGGCCCAAGAGACCCAGTACTTC
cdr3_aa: CASNKAPAGAQETQYF

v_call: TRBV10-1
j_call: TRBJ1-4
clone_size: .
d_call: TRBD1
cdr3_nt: TGCGCCAGCAGGAGGGGGCAGGGGGCAAACGCAACTAATGAAAAACTGTTTTTT
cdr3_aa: CASRRGQGANATNEKLFF

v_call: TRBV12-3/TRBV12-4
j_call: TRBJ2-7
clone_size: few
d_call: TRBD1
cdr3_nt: TGTGCCAGCATCCCGGGGACAGGGTTCCACGAGCAGTACTTC
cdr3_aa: CASIPGTGFHEQYF

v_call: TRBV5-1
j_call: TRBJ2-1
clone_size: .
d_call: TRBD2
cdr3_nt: TGCGCCAGCAGCTTGTCAGCGGGGAGCTCCTACAATGAGCAGTTCTTC
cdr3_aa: CASSLSAGSSYNEQFF

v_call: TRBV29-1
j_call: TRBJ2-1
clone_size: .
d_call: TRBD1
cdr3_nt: TGCAGCGTCGAGGATCACAGGGGGCTCCCCAGGGAGCAGTTCTTC
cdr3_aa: CSVEDHRGLPREQFF

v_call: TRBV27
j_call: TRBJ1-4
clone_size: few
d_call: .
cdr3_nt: TGTGCCAGCAGTCCCCAAACTAATGAAAAACTGTTTTTT
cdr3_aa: CASSPQTNEKLFF

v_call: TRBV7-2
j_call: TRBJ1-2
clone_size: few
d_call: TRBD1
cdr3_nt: TGTGCCAGCAGCTACGGGACAGGGGACGGCTACACCTTC
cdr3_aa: CASSYGTGDGYTF

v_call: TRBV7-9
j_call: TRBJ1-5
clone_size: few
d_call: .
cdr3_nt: TGTGCCAGCAGCGAGCCGGGACACGTCAATCAGCCCCAGCATTTT
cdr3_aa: CASSEPGHVNQPQHF

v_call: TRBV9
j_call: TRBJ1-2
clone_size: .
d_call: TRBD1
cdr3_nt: TGTGCCAGCAGCGAACAGGGGGCCAAGAACTATGGCTACACCTTC
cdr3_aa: CASSEQGAKNYGYTF

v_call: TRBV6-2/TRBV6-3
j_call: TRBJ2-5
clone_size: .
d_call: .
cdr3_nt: TGTGCCAGCACCCCTTGGGGCAGTAAAGAGACCCAGTACTTC
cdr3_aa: CASTPWGSKETQYF

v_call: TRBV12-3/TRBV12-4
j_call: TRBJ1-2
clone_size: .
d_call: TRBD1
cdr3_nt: TGTGCCAGCAGTCTAGGACAGGGAAGCCTGCATGGCTACACCTTC
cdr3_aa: CASSLGQGSLHGYTF

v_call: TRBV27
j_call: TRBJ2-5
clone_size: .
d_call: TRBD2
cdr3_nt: TGTGCCAGCAGAGAGGGACTAGCGGGGGTGGAGACCCAGTACTTC
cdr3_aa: CASREGLAGVETQYF